What follows is one T cell receptor beta chain and its context. Which antigen it targets is not known. No base quality values were provided; no much bigger clone lies one nucleotide off. TCRbeta CDR3 regions were amplified from genomic DNA using the immunoSEQ Assay, a bias-controlled multiplex PCR. The study's own analysis went as follows. Within the assay, amplification of reference gene primers was used to estimate how many nucleated cells each sample contained. To quantify the absolute abundance of each unique TCRbeta CDR3 rearrangement, sequence reads were collapsed and filtered. Productive Simpson clonality was computed per sample as the square root of Simpson's diversity index over productive rearrangements. Sourced from immuneACCESS, this table was stored by TCRdb with only in-frame sequences that have V and J called. A share of the clones is absent; for the studies checked, an unresolved V gene accounts for under half, and the remainder has no known explanation. Clone size and the V and J calls come from that table; the DNA yielded D and trimming. This sample is represented by around 270,000 clones; roughly 84% of them were singletons. 1.5% of the sample comes from the top ten.

This sample stems from a study of blood T cell repertoires in COVID-19 (TCRdb year 2020). Notes on the research overall: Collaborator samples came from the United States, Italy and Spain and covered acute and convalescent phases of COVID-19. The prospective study material was composed of cDNA or gDNA derived from T cells, B-cell-depleted T cells, or PBMCs. Subjects who had been exposed to COVID-19, were actively infected with it, or had recovered from it provided the deeply sampled blood TCRbeta repertoires that made up the dataset. The repertoires were released in a freely available public database intended as a resource for research on the immune response to SARS-CoV-2. Samples were obtained from the ongoing ImmuneRACE study (first 160 participants) and from 1,254 subjects provided by 6 global collaborators. Sample metadata almost always included a de-identified subject ID, COVID-19 status, age in years and sex. Where available, HLA class I and class II types were obtained from metadata supplied by the sample provider rather than from assay-based typing. The research as a whole found: The amount of clinical and demographic metadata varied by source and participant and was provided uncurated.

Via the germline V gene, CDR1 is MGHDK and CDR2 SYGVNS. V was cut back by 5 bases and J by 10 bases, leaving a gap of 15 bases between them. The CDR3 contains 14 residues, cysteine and phenylalanine counted. Kept here is only the CDR3 DNA, which spans 42 bases and is read in frame from base 1. Another Seattle source contributed samples from volunteer blood donors who had recovered from COVID-19. Whole blood was collected in K2EDTA tubes by collaborating institutions according to the institutions' own protocols. For TCRbeta analysis, collaborators shipped samples in one of three forms: frozen whole blood, isolated PBMCs, or DNA extracted from either of those sample types.

Sequencing was carried out using peripheral blood. The sequence links TRBV25-1 to TRBJ1-6; TRBD1 is a weak D gene call, 6 bases matching. This receptor was identified in a woman in her 40s who had recovered from COVID-19. The DNA sequence is given as TGTGCCAGCAGTATGACAGGCGCCGGCTCACCCCTCCACTTT. Its product reads: CASSMTGAGSPLHF.